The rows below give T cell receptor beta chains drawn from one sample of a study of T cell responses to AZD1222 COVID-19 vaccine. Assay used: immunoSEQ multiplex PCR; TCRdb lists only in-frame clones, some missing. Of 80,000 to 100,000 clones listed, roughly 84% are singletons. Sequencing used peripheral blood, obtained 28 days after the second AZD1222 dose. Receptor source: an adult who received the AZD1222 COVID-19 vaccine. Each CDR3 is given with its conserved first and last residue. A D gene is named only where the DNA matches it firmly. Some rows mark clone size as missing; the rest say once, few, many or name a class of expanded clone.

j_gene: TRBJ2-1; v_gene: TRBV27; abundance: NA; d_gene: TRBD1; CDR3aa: CASRKGDSVNEQFF; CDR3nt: TGTGCCAGCAGAAAAGGGGACAGTGTCAATGAGCAGTTCTTC
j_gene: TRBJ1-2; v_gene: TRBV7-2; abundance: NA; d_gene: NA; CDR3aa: CASSSPAGATLGGYTF; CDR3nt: TGTGCCAGCAGCTCACCGGCTGGGGCGACCCTCGGCGGCTACACCTTC
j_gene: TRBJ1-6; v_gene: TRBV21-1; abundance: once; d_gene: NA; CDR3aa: CASSKGTEVHNSPLHF; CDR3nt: TGTGCCAGCAGCAAGGGGACCGAAGTCCATAATTCACCCCTCCACTTT
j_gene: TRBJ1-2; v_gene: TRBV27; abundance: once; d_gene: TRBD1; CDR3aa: CASSLWQGAEGYTF; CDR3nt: TGTGCCAGCAGTTTGTGGCAGGGGGCGGAGGGCTACACCTTC
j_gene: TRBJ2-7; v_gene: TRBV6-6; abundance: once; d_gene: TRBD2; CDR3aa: CASSPTGTSGGFPNEQYF; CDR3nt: TGTGCCAGCAGTCCTACCGGGACTAGCGGGGGTTTCCCTAACGAGCAGTACTTC
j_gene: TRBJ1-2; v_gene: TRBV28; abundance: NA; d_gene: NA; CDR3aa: CASSFLTGGYGYTF; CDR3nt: TGTGCCAGCAGTTTTTTAACAGGAGGCTATGGCTACACCTTC
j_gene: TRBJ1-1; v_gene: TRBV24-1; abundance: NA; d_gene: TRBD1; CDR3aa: CATSEGDRGGTEAFF; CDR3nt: TGTGCCACCAGTGAGGGGGACAGGGGAGGAACTGAAGCTTTCTTT
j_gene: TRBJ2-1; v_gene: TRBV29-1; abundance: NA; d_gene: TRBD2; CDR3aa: CSVYGGYNEQFF; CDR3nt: TGCAGCGTGTACGGGGGGTACAATGAGCAGTTCTTC
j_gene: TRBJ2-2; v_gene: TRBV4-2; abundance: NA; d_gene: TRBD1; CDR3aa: CASSQDQDRANTGELFF; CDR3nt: TGTGCCAGCAGCCAAGATCAGGACAGGGCTAACACCGGGGAGCTGTTTTTT
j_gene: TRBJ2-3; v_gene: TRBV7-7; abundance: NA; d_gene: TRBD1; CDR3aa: CASSRDRGADTQYF; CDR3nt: TGTGCTAGCAGCCGGGACAGGGGTGCAGATACGCAGTATTTT
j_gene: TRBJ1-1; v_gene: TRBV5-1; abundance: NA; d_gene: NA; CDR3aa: CASSFSVGDTEAFF; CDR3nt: TGCGCCAGCAGCTTTTCGGTAGGGGACACTGAAGCTTTCTTT
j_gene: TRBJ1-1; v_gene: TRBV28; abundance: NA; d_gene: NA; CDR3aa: CASSLTTGGNTEAFF; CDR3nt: TGTGCCAGCAGTCTAACTACCGGGGGGAACACTGAAGCTTTCTTT
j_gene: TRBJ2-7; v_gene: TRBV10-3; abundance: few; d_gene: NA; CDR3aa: CAISVGGSYEQYF; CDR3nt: TGTGCCATCAGTGTAGGGGGATCCTACGAGCAGTACTTC
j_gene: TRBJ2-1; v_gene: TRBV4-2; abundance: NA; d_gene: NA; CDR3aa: CASSQGPGTAYNEQFF; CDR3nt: TGTGCCAGCAGCCAAGGGCCCGGGACCGCCTACAATGAGCAGTTCTTC
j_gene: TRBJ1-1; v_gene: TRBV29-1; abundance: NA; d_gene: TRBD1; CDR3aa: CSVTLDRGNTEAFF; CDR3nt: TGCAGCGTGACGCTGGACAGGGGGAACACTGAAGCTTTCTTT
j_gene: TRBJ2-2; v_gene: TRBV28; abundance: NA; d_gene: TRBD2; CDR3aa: CASTRGGAVVTGELFF; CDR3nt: TGTGCCAGCACCCGCGGGGGGGCCGTAGTCACCGGGGAGCTGTTTTTT
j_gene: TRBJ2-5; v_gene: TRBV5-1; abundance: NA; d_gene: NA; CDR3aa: CASSLGRPRETQYF; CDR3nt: TGCGCCAGCAGCTTGGGACGGCCCCGAGAGACCCAGTACTTC
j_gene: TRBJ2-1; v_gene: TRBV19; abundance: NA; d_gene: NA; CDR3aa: CASSTPGSHNEQFF; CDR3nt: TGTGCCAGTAGTACGCCAGGGTCCCACAATGAGCAGTTCTTC
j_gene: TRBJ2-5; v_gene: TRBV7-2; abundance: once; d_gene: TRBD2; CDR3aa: CASSLFLAGGLQGTQYF; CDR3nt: TGTGCCAGCAGCTTATTCCTAGCGGGAGGTCTCCAAGGGACCCAGTACTTC
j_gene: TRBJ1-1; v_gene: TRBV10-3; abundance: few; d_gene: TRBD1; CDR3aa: CAISEKGVGGLRAEAFF; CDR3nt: TGTGCCATCAGTGAGAAGGGTGTAGGGGGCTTACGGGCTGAAGCTTTCTTT
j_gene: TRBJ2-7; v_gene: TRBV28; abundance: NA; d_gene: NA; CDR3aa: CASSLTGQYSYEQYF; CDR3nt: TGTGCCAGCAGTCTCACGGGACAATACTCCTACGAGCAGTACTTC
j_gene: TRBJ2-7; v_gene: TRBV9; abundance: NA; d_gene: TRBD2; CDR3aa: CASSVEAGAPLSYEQYF; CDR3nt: TGTGCCAGCAGCGTAGAAGCGGGAGCCCCACTCTCCTACGAGCAGTACTTC
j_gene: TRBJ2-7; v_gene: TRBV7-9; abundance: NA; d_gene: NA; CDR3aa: CASSLTESYEQYF; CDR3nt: TGTGCCAGCAGCTTGACGGAATCCTACGAGCAGTACTTC
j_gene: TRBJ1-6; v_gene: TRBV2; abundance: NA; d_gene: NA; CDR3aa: CASTEDSRRSSYNSPLHF; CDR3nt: TGTGCCAGCACGGAAGACAGTCGAAGGAGCTCCTATAATTCACCCCTCCACTTT
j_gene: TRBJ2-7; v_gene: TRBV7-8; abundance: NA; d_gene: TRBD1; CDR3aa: CASSPQGQALAEQYF; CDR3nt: TGTGCCAGCAGCCCTCAGGGACAGGCACTAGCCGAGCAGTACTTC
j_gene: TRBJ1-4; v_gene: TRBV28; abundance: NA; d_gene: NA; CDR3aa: CASSSLGFREKLFF; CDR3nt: TGTGCCAGCAGCTCCTTGGGGTTCCGGGAAAAACTGTTTTTT
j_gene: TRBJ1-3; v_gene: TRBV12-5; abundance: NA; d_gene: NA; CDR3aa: CASGLGWVGGAAGNTIYF; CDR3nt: TGTGCTAGTGGTCTGGGTTGGGTCGGTGGGGCAGCCGGAAACACCATATATTTT
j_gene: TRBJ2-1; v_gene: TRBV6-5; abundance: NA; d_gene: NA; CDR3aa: CASSYSGIYNEQFF; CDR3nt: TGTGCCAGCAGTTACTCAGGGATCTACAATGAGCAGTTCTTC
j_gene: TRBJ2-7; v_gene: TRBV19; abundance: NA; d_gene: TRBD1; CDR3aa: CASSYRGRYEQYF; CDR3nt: TGTGCCAGTAGTTACAGGGGACGCTACGAGCAGTACTTC
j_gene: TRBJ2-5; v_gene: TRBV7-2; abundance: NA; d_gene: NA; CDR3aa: CASSPIAAQETQYF; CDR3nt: TGTGCCAGCAGCCCTATAGCGGCACAAGAGACCCAGTACTTC
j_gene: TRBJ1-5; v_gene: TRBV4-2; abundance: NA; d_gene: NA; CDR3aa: CASSQDAKGNQPQHF; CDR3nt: TGTGCCAGCAGCCAAGATGCAAAGGGGAATCAGCCCCAGCATTTT
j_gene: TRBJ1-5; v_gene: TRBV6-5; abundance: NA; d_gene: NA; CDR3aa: CASSPAGADQPQHF; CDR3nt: TGTGCCAGCAGCCCCGCGGGGGCCGATCAGCCCCAGCATTTT
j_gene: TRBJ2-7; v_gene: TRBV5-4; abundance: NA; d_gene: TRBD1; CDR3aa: CASSLGDRYNEQYF; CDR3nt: TGTGCCAGCAGCTTGGGGGACAGGTATAACGAGCAGTACTTC
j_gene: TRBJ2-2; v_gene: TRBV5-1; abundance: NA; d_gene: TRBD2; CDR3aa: CASSLAQAGGATGELFF; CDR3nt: TGCGCCAGCAGCTTGGCCCAGGCGGGGGGGGCCACCGGGGAGCTGTTTTTT
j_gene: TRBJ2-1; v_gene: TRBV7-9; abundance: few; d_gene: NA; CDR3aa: CASSPTSEARLEQFF; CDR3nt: TGTGCCAGCAGCCCAACCTCCGAAGCGCGCCTTGAGCAGTTCTTC
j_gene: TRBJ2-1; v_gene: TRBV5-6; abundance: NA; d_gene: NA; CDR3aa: CASSLSGTYSYNEQFF; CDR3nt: TGTGCCAGCAGCTTGTCCGGGACTTACTCCTACAATGAGCAGTTCTTC
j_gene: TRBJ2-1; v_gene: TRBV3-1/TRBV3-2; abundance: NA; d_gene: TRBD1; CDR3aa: CASSHRQGGPYNEQFF; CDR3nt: TGTGCCAGCAGCCACCGACAGGGGGGACCCTACAATGAGCAGTTCTTC
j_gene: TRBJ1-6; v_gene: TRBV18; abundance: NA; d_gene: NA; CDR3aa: CASSPGEGQGSPLHF; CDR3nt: TGTGCCAGCTCACCCGGGGAGGGGCAGGGATCACCCCTCCACTTT
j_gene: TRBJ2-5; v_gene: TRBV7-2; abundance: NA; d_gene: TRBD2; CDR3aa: CASSLVAGGPIETQYF; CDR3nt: TGTGCCAGCAGCTTAGTAGCGGGAGGGCCGATTGAGACCCAGTACTTC
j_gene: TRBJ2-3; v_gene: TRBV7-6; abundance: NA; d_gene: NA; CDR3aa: CASSLALGALGGDTQYF; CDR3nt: TGTGCCAGCAGCTTAGCCCTGGGGGCCCTAGGAGGAGATACGCAGTATTTT
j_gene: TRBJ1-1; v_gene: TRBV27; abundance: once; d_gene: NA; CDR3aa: CASSLSASTEAFF; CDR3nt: TGTGCCAGCAGTTTATCCGCGAGCACTGAAGCTTTCTTT
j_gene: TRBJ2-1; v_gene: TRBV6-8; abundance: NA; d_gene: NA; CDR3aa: CASSYDGVYNEQFF; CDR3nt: TGTGCCAGCAGTTACGACGGGGTATACAATGAGCAGTTCTTC
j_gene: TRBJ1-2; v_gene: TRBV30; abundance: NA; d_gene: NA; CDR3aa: CAWSAERGIGGGYTF; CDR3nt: TGTGCCTGGAGTGCCGAACGGGGTATAGGAGGTGGCTACACCTTC
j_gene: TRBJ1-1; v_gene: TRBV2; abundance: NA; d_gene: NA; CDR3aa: CASRRQTDTEAFF; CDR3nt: TGTGCCAGCAGGCGACAGACTGACACTGAAGCTTTCTTT
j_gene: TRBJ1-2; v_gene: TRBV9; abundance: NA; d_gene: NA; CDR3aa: CASSVEGRPGAGELKGYTF; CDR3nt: TGTGCCAGCAGCGTAGAGGGGCGACCCGGTGCAGGGGAATTAAAGGGCTACACCTTC